This T cell receptor beta chain was sequenced during a study of regulatory T cells in long-lasting Graves disease. Researchers made TCR beta libraries by using iRepertoire HTBI primers and running Arm-PCR on CDR3 regions. From the multiplex PCR reads, TCRdb called clonotypes with MiXCR, one entry per CDR3 protein. In the table there are around 480,000 distinct CDR3 sequences, around 16% of which are singletons. The CDR3 is made up of 15 amino acids. Germline trimming cut 0 bases from V and 12 bases from J; bases unmatched to any gene: 3. CDR1 is SEHNR, CDR2 FQNEAQ, per germline (reference sequence). The time point: newly diagnosed GD, antithyroid drugs for less than 3 months. From RNA extracted from PBMCs, the TCR library was made. Graves' disease diagnoses followed American Thyroid Association guidelines. The same specimen was also included in a second study, on T cells in Graves' hyperthyroidism and ophthalmopathy. That work adds: Researchers ran a first-round RT-PCR on the TCR CDR3 using the HTBI primer set.

The chain uses TRBV7-9 and TRBJ2-6; 12 nucleotides match TRBD1. The TCR comes from a man between 40 and 49 years old with Graves disease. This sample comprised peripheral blood mononuclear cells (PBMCs), obtained at new diagnosis, from a patient treated with antithyroid drugs. The CDR3 spells CASSLAGQGARVLTF. In nucleotides, the CDR3 is TGTGCCAGCAGCTTAGCGGGACAGGGGGCACGCGTCCTGACTTTC.